The clone carrying this TCR beta chain was seen only a few times. The sample originates from a study of T-cell reconstitution after alpha-beta-depleted transplantation in children. Trimming took off 5 bases at V and 9 bases at J, with 11 bases between the two ends. CDR3 length equals 12 residues. From germline, CDR1 is KGHSH and CDR2 LQKENI. Construction of the TCRbeta library involved unique molecular identifiers. Via MiXCR, TCRdb re-called the PCR reads, giving one row per CDR3 protein. The data contain more than 550,000 distinct CDR3 sequences, more than 9% of them singletons. The sample consisted of PBMCs from the stem cell graft donor, taken from the stem cell graft. This chain joins TRBV18 and TRBJ2-1, with D possibly TRBD1 on 6 matching bases. The clonotype originates from a human donor who donated a stem cell graft to a child with acute myeloid leukemia. For the CDR3, the DNA is TGTGCCAGCTCATCGGGACATCCTGAGCAGTTCTTC. Protein: CASSSGHPEQFF. The full variable domain, in which reference TRBV18 and TRBJ2-1 provide the parts outside the CDR3, is NAGVMQNPRHLVRRRGQEARLRCSPMKGHSHVYWYRQLPEEGLKFMVYLQKENIIDESGMPKERFSAEFPKEGPSILRIQQVVRGDSAAYFCASSSGHPEQFFGPGTRLTVL.